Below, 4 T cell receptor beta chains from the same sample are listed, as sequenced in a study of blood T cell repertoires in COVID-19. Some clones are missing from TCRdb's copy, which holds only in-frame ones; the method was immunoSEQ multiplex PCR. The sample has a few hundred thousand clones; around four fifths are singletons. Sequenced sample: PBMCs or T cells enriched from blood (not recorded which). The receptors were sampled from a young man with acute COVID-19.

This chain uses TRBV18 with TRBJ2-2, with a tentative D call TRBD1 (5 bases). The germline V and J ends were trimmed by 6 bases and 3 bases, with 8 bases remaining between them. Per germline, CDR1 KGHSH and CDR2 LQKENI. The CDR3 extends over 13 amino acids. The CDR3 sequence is CASSPTDTGELFF. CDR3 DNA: TGTGCCAGCTCGCCGACAGACACCGGGGAGCTGTTTTTT.

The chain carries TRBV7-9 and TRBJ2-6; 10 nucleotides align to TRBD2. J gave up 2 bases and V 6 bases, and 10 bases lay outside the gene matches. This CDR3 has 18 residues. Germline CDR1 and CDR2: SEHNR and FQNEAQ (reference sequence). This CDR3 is CASRFGTSAPAGANVLTF. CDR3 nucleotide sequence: TGTGCCAGCAGGTTCGGGACTAGCGCTCCAGCTGGGGCCAACGTCCTGACTTTC.

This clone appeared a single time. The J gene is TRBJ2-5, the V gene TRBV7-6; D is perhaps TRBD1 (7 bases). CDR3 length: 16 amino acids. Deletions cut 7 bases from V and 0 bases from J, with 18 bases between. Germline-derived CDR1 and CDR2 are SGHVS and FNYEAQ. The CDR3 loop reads CASTPWGDSNQETQYF. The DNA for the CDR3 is TGTGCCAGCACCCCGTGGGGGGACAGCAACCAAGAGACCCAGTACTTC.

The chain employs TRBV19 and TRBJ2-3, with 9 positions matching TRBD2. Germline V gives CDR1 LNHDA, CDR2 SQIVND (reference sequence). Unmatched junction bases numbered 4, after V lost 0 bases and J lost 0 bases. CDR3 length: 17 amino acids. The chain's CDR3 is CASSIDRSGSSTDTQYF. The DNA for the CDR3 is TGTGCCAGTAGTATAGATCGTAGCGGGAGTAGCACAGATACGCAGTATTTT.